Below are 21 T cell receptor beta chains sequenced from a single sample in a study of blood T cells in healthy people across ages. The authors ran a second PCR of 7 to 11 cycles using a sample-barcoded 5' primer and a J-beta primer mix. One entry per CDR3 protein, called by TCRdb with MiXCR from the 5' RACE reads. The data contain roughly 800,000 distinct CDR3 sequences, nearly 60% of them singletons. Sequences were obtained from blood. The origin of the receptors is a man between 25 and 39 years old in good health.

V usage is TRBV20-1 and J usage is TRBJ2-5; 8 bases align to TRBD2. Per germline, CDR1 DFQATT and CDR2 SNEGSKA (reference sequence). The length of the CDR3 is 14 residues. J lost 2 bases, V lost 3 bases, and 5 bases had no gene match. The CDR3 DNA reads TGCAGTGCTAGTCTCGCTAGCGGGCAAGAGACCCAGTACTTC. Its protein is CSASLASGQETQYF.

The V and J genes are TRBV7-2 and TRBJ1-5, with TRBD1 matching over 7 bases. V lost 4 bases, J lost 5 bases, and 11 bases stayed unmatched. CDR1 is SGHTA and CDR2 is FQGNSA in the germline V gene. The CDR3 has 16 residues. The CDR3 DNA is TGTGCCAGCAGCTCTCGGTCAACAGGGGTCGATCAGCCCCAGCATTTT. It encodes CASSSRSTGVDQPQHF.

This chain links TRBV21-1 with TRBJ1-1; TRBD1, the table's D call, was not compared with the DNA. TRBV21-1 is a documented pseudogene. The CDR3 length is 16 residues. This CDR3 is CASSKREGSGRTEAFF. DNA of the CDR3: TGTGCCAGCAGCAAGAGGGAAGGGTCGGGTCGGACTGAAGCTTTCTTT.

CDR3 bases: TGTGCCAGCAGCCTACTGAAGACCCAGTACTTC. Translating it yields CASSLLKTQYF. The chain couples TRBV7-8 to TRBJ2-5; no clear D gene. The CDR3 extends over 11 amino acids. V lost 5 bases, J lost 6 bases, and 7 bases lay in between. From germline, CDR1 is SGHVS and CDR2 FQNEAQ.

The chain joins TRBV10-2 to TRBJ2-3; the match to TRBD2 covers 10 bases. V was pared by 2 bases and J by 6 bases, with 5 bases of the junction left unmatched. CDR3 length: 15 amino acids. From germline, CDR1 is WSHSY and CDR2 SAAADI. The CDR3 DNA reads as TGCGCCAGCAGTGAGGCTAGCGGGGGAAGGGATACGCAGTATTTT. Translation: CASSEASGGRDTQYF.

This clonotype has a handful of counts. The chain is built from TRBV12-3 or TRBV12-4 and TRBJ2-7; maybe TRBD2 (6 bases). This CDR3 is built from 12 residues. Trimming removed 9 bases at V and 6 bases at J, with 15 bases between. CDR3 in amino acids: CASADYRVEQYF. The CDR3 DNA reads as TGTGCCAGTGCGGACTATCGTGTCGAGCAGTACTTC.

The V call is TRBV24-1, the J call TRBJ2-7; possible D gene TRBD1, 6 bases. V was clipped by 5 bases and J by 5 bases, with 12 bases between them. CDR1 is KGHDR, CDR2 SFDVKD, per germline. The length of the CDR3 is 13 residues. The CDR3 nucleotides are TGTGCCACCAGTGGCGGATCAGGGGACGAGCAGTACTTC. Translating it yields CATSGGSGDEQYF.

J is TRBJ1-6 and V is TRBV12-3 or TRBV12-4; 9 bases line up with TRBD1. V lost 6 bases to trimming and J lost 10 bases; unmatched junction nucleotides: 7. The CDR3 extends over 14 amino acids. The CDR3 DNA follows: TGTGCCAGCAGCTCAGGACAGGGGAGATCACCCCTCCACTTT. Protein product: CASSSGQGRSPLHF.

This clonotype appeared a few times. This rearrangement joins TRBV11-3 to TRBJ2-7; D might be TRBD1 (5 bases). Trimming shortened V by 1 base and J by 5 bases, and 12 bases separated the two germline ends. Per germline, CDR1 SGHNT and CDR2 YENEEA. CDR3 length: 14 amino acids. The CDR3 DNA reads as TGTGCCAGCAGCTTAGGGCAGGGTACCGACGAGCAGTACTTC. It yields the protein CASSLGQGTDEQYF.

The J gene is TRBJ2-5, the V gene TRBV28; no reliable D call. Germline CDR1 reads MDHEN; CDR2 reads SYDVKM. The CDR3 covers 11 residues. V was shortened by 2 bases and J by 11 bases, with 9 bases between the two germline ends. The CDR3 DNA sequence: TGTGCCAGCAGTTTACCCGCTGAGCAGTACTTC. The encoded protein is CASSLPAEQYF.

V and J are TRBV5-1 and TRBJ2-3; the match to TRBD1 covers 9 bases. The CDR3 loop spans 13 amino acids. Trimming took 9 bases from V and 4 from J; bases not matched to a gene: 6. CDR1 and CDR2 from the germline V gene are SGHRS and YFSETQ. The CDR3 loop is CANRDRVADTQYF. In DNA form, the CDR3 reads TGCGCCAACCGGGACAGGGTGGCAGATACGCAGTATTTT.

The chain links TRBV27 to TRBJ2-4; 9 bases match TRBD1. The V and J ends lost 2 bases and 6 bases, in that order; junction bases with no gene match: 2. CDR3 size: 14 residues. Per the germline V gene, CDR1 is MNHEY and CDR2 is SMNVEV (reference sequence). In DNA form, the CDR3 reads TGTGCCAGCAGTTTAGGGACAGGGTTAAACATTCAGTACTTC. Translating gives CASSLGTGLNIQYF.

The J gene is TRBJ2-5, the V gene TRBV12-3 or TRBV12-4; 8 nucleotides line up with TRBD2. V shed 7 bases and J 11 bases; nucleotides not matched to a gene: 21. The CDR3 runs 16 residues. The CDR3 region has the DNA TGTGCCAGCACCCCAGCCAGCGGGAGCAGTTACAATGAGCAGTACTTC. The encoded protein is CASTPASGSSYNEQYF.

DNA for the CDR3: TGCAGTGCTAGTGCGGGGGGGGTAGATACGCAGTATTTT. It codes for CSASAGGVDTQYF. The chain uses TRBV20-1 and TRBJ2-3; 9 bases agree with TRBD2. This CDR3 region has 13 residues. Looked up from germline, CDR1 is DFQATT and CDR2 is SNEGSKA (reference sequence). J gave up 5 bases and V 3 bases, and 3 bases lay outside the gene matches.

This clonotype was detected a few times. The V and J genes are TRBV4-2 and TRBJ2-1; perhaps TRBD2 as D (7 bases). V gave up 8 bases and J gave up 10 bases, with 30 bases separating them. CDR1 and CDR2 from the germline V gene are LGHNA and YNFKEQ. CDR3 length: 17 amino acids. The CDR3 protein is CASGVGSGQIIGGEQFF. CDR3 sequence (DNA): TGTGCCAGCGGGGTTGGTAGCGGGCAAATAATAGGGGGGGAGCAGTTCTTC.

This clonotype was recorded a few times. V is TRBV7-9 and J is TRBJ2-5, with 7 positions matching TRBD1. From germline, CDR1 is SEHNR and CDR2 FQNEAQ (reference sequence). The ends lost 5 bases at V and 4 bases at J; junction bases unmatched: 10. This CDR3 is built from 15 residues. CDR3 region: CASSAQTGWRETQYF. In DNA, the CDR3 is TGTGCCAGCAGCGCGCAGACAGGGTGGCGAGAGACCCAGTACTTC.

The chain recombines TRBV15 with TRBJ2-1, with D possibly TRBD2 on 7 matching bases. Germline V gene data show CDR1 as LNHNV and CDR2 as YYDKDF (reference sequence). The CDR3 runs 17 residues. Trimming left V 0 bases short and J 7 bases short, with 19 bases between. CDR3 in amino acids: CATSRDSGAGVGNEQFF. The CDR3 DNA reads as TGTGCCACCAGCAGAGATTCAGGGGCGGGAGTAGGTAATGAGCAGTTCTTC.

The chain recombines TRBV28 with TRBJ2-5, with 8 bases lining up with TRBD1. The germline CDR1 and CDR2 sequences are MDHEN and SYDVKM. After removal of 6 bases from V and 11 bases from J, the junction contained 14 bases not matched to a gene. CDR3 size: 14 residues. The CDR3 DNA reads TGTGCCAGCAGCTACAGGGGGAGACTTCGGGAGCAGTACTTC. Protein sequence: CASSYRGRLREQYF.

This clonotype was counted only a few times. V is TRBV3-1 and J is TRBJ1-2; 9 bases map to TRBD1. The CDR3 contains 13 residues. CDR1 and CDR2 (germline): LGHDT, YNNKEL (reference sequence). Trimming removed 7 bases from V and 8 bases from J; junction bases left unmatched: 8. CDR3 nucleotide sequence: TGTGCCAGCACCCTGGGACAGGGTGGCGGCTACACCTTC. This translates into CASTLGQGGGYTF.

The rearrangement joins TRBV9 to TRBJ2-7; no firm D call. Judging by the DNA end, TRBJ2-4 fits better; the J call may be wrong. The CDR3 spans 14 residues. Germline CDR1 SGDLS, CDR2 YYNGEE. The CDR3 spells CASSHTTTQNIQYF. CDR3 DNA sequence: TGTGCCAGCAGCCATACTACAACGCAGAACATTCAGTACTTC.

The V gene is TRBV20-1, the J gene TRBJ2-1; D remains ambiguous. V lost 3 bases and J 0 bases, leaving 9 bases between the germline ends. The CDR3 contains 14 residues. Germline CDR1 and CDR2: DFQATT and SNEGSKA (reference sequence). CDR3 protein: CSARYPSSYNEQFF. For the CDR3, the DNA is TGCAGTGCTAGGTACCCAAGCTCCTACAATGAGCAGTTCTTC.